Presented here are 2 T cell receptor beta chains from one specimen sequenced in a study of control samples from healthy donors and cancer patients. The protocol was immunoSEQ multiplex PCR, while the TCRdb copy is restricted to in-frame clones and leaves out a portion. Among about 75,000 clones listed, around four fifths were seen once. Sequenced sample: blood. Source of these receptors: a man aged 50 or older in good health.

The chain couples TRBV4-2 to TRBJ1-2, with TRBD1 matching 11 bases. The CDR3 runs to 18 residues. Per germline, CDR1 LGHNA and CDR2 YNFKEQ. The V segment lost 1 base and the J segment 5 bases; nucleotides outside the gene matches: 12. CDR3 loop: CASSQVEGQGAFGYGYTF. CDR3 nucleotides: TGTGCCAGCAGCCAAGTCGAAGGACAGGGGGCTTTTGGGTATGGCTACACCTTC.

The chain has TRBV2 and TRBJ1-1; 7 positions agree with TRBD1. Trimming took 6 bases from V and 11 from J; bases not matched to a gene: 21. Germline CDR1 is SNHLY and CDR2 is FYNNEI. CDR3 size: 16 residues. The CDR3 nucleotides are TGTGCCAGCAGCGTCACAGGGGACGCTATCCTCCCGGTGGCTTTCTTT. Translated: CASSVTGDAILPVAFF.